The clone carrying this TCR beta chain has ten or more counts. Its cognate antigen is unknown. For TCR beta, libraries came from quantitative 5'-RACE with molecular barcodes. TCRdb passed the 5' RACE reads through MiXCR, listing each CDR3 protein once. The sample shows approximately 180,000 distinct CDR3 sequences, about 18% of them seen only once. Germline V lookup: CDR1 DFQATT, CDR2 SNEGSKA (reference sequence). The ends lost 0 bases at V and 9 bases at J; junction bases unmatched: 13. The CDR3 has 17 amino acids. These data come from a study of CD8 T cells in ankylosing spondylitis. Findings and caveats of the study: One TCR beta motif, made up of roughly eight highly homologous variants, appeared characteristic of ankylosing spondylitis blood. CD8+ disease-linked clones were present at relatively low frequencies in blood. Reactive arthritis synovial fluid and blood were previously reported to contain some motif variants.

The chain is built from TRBV20-1 and TRBJ1-6; 8 nucleotides align to TRBD1. The sequence was collected from a male donor aged 10 to 30 with ankylosing spondylitis or in good health (not recorded which). Sequencing was performed on blood, either unsorted or a sorted T cell fraction (not recorded which). The chain's CDR3 is CSARDPIMTGVGSPLHF. CDR3 nucleotides: TGCAGTGCTAGAGACCCTATAATGACAGGGGTGGGTTCACCCCTCCACTTT.